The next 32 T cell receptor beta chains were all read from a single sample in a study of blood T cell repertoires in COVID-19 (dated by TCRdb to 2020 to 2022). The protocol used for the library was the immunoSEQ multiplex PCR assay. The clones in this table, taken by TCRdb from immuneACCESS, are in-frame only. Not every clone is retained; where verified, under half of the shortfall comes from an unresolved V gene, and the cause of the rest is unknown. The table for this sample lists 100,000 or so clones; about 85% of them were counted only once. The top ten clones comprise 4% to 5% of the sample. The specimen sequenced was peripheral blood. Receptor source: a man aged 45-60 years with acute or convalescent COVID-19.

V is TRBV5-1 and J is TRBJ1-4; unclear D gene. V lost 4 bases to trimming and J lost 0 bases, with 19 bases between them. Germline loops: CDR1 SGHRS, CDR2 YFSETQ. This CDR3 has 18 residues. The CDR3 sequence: CASSPIGRGGATNEKLFF. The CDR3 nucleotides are TGCGCCAGCAGCCCGATCGGGAGAGGAGGTGCAACTAATGAAAAACTGTTTTTT.

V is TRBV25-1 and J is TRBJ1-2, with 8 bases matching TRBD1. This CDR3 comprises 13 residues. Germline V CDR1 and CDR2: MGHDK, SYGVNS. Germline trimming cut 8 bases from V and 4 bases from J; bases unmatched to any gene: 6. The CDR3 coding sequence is TGTGCCAGCCAGACAGGGGCAGGCTATGGCTACACCTTC. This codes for CASQTGAGYGYTF.

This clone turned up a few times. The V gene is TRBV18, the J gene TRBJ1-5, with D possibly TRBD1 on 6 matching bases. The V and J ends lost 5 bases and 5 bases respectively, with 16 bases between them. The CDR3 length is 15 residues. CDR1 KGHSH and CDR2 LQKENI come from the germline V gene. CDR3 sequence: CASSDNRAEDQPQHF. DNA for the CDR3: TGTGCCAGCTCAGATAACAGGGCCGAGGATCAGCCCCAGCATTTT.

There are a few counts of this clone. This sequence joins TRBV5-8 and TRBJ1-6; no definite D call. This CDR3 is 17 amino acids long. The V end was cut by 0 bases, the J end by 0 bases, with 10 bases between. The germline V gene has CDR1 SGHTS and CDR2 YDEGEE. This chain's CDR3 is CASSLESGSSYNSPLHF. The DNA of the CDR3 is TGTGCCAGCAGCTTGGAGAGTGGGAGCTCCTATAATTCACCCCTCCACTTT.

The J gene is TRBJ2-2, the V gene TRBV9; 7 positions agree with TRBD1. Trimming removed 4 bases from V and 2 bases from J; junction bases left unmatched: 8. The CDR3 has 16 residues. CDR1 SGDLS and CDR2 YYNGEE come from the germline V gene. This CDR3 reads CASSPRQGRNTGELFF. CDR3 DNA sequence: TGTGCCAGCAGCCCCAGACAGGGCCGTAACACCGGGGAGCTGTTTTTT.

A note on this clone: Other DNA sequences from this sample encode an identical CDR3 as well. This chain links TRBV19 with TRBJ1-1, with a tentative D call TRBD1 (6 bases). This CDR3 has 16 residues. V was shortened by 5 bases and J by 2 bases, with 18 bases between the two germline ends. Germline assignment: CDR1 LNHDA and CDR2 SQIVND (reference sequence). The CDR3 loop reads CASSVLRGQRNTEAFF. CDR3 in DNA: TGTGCCAGTAGTGTCCTTCGGGGACAAAGAAACACTGAAGCTTTCTTT. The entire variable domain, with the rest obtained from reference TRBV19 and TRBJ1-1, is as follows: DGGITQSPKYLFRKEGQNVTLSCEQNLNHDAMYWYRQDPGQGLRLIYYSQIVNDFQKGDIAEGYSVSREKKESFPLTVTSAQKNPTAFYLCASSVLRGQRNTEAFFGQGTRLTVV.

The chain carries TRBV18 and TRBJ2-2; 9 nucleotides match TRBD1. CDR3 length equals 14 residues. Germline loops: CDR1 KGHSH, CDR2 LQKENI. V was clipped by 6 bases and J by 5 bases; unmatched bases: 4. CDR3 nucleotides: TGTGCCAGCTCGAAGGACAGGGGAACCGGGGAGCTGTTTTTT. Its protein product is CASSKDRGTGELFF.

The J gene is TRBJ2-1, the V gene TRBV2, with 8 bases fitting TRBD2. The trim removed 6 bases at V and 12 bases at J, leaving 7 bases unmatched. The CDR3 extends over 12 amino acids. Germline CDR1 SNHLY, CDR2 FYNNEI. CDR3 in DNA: TGTGCCAGCAGGGAGGGCCGGGAGGGGCAGTTCTTC. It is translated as CASREGREGQFF. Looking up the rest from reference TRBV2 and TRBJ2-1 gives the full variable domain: EPEVTQTPSHQVTQMGQEVILRCVPISNHLYFYWYRQILGQKVEFLVSFYNNEISEKSEIFDDQFSVERPDGSNFTLKIRSTKLEDSAMYFCASREGREGQFFGPGTRLTVL.

CDR3 in DNA: TGTGCCACCACCGGTCCGACTAGCGGGAGGGCCAATGAGCAGTTCTTC. Encoded protein: CATTGPTSGRANEQFF. The gene calls are TRBV24-1 and TRBJ2-1, with 14 bases lining up with TRBD2. The CDR3 is made up of 16 amino acids. Per the germline V gene, CDR1 is KGHDR and CDR2 is SFDVKD. V lost 8 bases, J lost 6 bases, and 8 bases stayed unmatched.

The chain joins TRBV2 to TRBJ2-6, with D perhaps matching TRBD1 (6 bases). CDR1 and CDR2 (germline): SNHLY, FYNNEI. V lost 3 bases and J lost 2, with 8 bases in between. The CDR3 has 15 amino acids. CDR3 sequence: CASSDRGPGANVLTF. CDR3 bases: TGTGCCAGCAGTGACAGGGGTCCTGGGGCCAACGTCCTGACTTTC. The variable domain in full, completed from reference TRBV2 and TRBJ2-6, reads EPEVTQTPSHQVTQMGQEVILRCVPISNHLYFYWYRQILGQKVEFLVSFYNNEISEKSEIFDDQFSVERPDGSNFTLKIRSTKLEDSAMYFCASSDRGPGANVLTFGAGSRLTVL.

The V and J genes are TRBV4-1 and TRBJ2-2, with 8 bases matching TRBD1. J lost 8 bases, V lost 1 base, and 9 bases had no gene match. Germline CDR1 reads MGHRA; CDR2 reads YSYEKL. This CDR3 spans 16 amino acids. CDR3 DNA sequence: TGCGCCAGCAGCCAAGTTGGGACAGGTCATGTGGGGGAGCTGTTTTTT. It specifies CASSQVGTGHVGELFF.

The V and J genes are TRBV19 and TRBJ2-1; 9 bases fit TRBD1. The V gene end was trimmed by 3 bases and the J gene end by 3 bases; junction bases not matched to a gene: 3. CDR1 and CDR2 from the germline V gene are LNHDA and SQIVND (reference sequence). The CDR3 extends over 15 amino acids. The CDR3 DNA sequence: TGTGCCAGTAGTATGGGACAGGGCTTCTACAATGAGCAGTTCTTC. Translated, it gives CASSMGQGFYNEQFF.

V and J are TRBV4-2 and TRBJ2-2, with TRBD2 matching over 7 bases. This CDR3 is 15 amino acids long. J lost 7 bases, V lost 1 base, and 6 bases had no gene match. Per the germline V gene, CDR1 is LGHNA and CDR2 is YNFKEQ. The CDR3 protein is CASSQVGGRSGELFF. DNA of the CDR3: TGTGCCAGCAGCCAAGTAGGCGGGAGAAGCGGGGAGCTGTTTTTT.

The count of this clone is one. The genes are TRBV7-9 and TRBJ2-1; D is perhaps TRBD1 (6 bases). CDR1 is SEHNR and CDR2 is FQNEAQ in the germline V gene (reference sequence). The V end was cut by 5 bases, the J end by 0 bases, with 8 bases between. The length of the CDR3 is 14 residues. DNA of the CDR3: TGTGCCAGCAGCGGGGGCGACTCCTACAATGAGCAGTTCTTC. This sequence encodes CASSGGDSYNEQFF.

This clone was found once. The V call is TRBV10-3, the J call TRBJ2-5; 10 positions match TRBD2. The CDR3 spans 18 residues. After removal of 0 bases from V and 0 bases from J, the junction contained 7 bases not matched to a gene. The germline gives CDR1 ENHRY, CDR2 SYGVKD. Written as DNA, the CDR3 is TGTGCCATCAGTGAGTCCTCTAGCGGGGGCGGGTACCAAGAGACCCAGTACTTC. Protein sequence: CAISESSSGGGYQETQYF.

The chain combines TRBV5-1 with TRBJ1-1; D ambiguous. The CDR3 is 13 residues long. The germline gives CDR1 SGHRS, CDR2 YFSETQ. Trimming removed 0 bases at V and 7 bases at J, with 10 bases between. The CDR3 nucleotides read TGCGCCAGCAGCTTGGCCGGGTGGCATGAAGCTTTCTTT. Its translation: CASSLAGWHEAFF.

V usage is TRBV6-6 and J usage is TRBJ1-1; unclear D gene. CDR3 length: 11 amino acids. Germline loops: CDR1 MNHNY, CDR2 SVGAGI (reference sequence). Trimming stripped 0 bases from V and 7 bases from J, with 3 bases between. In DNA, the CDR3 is TGTGCCAGCAGTTACTCTCTTGAAGCTTTCTTT. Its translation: CASSYSLEAFF.

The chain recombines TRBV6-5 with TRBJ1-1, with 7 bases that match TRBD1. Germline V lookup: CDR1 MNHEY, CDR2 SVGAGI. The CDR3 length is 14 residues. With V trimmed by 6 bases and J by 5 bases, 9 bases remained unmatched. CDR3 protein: CASSSGQRMTEAFF. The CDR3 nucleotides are TGTGCCAGCAGCTCGGGACAGAGAATGACTGAAGCTTTCTTT.

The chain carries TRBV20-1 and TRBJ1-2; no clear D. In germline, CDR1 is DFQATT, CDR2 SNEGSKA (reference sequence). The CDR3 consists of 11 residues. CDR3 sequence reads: CISRGRQGYTF. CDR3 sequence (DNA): TGCATCTCTAGAGGCCGGCAGGGCTACACCTTC.

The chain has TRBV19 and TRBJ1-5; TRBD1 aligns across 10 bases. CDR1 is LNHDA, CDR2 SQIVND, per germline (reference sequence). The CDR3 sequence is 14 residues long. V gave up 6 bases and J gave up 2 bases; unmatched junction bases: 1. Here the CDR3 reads CASRGTGGNQPQHF. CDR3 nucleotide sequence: TGTGCCAGTAGGGGGACAGGGGGCAATCAGCCCCAGCATTTT.

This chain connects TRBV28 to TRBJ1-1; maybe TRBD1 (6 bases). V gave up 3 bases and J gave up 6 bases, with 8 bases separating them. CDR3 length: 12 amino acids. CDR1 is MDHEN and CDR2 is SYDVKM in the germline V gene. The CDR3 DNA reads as TGTGCCAGCAGTTTGGGACACGCTGAAGCTTTCTTT. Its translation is CASSLGHAEAFF.

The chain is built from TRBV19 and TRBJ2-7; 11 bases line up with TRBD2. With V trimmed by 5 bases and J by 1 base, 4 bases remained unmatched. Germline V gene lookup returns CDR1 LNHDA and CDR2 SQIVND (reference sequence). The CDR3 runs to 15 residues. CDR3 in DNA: TGTGCCAGTAGTTCCGGGACTAGCGGATCCTACGAGCAGTACTTC. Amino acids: CASSSGTSGSYEQYF.

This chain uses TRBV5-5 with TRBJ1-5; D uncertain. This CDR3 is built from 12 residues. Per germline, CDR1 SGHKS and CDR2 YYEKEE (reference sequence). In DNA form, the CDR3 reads TGTGCGTCGGGGTACGGCAATCAGCCCCAGCATTTT. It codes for CASGYGNQPQHF.

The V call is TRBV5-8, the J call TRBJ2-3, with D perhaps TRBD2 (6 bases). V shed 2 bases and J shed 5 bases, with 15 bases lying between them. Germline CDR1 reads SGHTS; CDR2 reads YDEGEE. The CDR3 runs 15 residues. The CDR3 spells CASSFSGGWKDTQYF. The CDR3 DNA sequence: TGTGCCAGCAGCTTTTCCGGAGGGTGGAAAGATACGCAGTATTTT. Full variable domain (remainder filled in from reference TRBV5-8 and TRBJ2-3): EAGVTQSPTHLIKTRGQQATLRCSPISGHTSVYWYQQALGLGLQFLLWYDEGEERNRGNFPPRFSGRQFPNYSSELNVNALELEDSALYLCASSFSGGWKDTQYFGPGTRLTVL.

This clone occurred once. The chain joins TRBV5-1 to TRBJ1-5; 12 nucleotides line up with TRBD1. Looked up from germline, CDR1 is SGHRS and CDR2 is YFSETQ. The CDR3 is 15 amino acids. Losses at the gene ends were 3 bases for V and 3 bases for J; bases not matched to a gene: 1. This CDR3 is CASSSGQGANQPQHF. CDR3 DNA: TGCGCCAGCAGCTCGGGACAGGGGGCCAATCAGCCCCAGCATTTT.

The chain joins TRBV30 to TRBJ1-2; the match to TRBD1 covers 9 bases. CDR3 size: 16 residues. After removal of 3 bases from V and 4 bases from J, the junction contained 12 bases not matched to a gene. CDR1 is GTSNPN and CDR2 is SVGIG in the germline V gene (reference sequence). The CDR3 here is CAWRAIAWTGVYGYTF. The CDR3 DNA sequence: TGTGCCTGGAGGGCAATCGCTTGGACAGGGGTCTATGGCTACACCTTC.

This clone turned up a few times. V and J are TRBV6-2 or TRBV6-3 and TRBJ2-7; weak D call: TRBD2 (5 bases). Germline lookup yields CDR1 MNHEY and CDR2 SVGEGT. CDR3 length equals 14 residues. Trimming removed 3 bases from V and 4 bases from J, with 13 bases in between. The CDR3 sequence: CASSYAGEGYEQYF. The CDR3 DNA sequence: TGTGCCAGCAGTTATGCCGGAGAGGGATACGAGCAGTACTTC.

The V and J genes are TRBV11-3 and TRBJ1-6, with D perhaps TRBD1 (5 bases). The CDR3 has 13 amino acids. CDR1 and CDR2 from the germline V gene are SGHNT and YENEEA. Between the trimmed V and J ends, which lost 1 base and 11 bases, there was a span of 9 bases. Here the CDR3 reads CASSLGGVAPLHF. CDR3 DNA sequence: TGTGCCAGCAGCTTAGGGGGGGTGGCACCCCTCCACTTT.

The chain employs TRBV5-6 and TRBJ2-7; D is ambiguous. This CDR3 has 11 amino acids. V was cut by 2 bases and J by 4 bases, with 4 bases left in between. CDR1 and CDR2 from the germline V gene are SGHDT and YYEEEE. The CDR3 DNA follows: TGTGCCAGCAGCTTTCTTTACGAGCAGTACTTC. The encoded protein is CASSFLYEQYF.

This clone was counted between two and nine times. The CDR3 protein is CASSLAAGWYYEQYF. In nucleotides, the CDR3 is TGCGCCAGCAGCTTGGCTGCAGGGTGGTACTACGAGCAGTACTTC. The V call is TRBV5-1, the J call TRBJ2-7, with D possibly being TRBD1 (5 bases). Trimming took off 0 bases at V and 3 bases at J, with 13 bases between the two ends. The CDR3 is made up of 15 amino acids. Germline lookup yields CDR1 SGHRS and CDR2 YFSETQ.

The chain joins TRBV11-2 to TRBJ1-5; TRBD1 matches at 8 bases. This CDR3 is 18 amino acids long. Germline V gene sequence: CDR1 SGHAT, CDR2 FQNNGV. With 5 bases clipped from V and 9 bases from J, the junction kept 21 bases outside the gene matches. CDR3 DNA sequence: TGTGCCAGCAGCCGGCCGGGACAGGTAATTAGCAATCCGAGGCCCCAGCATTTT. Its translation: CASSRPGQVISNPRPQHF.

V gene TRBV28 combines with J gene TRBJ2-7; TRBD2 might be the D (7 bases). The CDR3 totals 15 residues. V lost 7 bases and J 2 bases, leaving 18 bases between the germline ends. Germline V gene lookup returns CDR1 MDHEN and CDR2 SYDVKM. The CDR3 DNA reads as TGTGCCAGCAAGGGGAGGGGGGACGGAACCTACGAGCAGTACTTC. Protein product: CASKGRGDGTYEQYF. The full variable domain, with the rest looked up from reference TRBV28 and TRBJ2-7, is DVKVTQSSRYLVKRTGEKVFLECVQDMDHENMFWYRQDPGLGLRLIYFSYDVKMKEKGDIPEGYSVSREKKERFSLILESASTNQTSMYLCASKGRGDGTYEQYFGPGTRLTVT.